This T cell receptor (beta chain) was sequenced for a study of Graves' ophthalmopathy and Graves' hyperthyroidism. Orbital computed tomography, thyroid ultrasound, TRAb, serum thyroxine and clinical symptoms formed the basis of diagnosis. Germline loops: CDR1 SEHNR, CDR2 FQNEAQ (reference sequence). The CDR3 has 15 amino acids. Deletions cut 5 bases from V and 7 bases from J, with 21 bases between. As the template, RNA transcripts were used to amplify TCR beta CDR3 regions. First-round RT-PCR relied on HTBI primers, and a second-round multiplex PCR came next. Each CDR3 protein gets one entry after TCRdb re-called the multiplex PCR reads with MiXCR. The table has a few hundred thousand distinct CDR3 sequences, about two fifths seen once.

This rearrangement joins TRBV7-9 to TRBJ2-7; the D gene is possibly TRBD1 (6 bases). What was sequenced was peripheral blood or thyroid tissue (not recorded which). The TCR was taken from an adult man with Graves' hyperthyroidism. The CDR3 DNA reads as TGTGCCAGCAGCCATCCGGGACAAGGTTACAATGAGCAGTACTTC. The encoded protein is CASSHPGQGYNEQYF.